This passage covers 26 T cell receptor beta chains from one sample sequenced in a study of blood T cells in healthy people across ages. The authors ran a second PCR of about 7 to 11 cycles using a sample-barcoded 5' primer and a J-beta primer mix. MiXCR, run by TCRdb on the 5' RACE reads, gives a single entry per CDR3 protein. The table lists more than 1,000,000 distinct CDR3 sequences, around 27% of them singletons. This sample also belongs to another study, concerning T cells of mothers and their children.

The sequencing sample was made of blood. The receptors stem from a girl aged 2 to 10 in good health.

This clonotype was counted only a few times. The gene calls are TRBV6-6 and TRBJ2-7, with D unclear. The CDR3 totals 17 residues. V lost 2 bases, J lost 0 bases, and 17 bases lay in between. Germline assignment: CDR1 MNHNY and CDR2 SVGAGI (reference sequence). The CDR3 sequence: CASSYQPFSRVSYEQYF. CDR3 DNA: TGTGCCAGCAGTTACCAGCCGTTTAGCCGGGTCTCCTACGAGCAGTACTTC.

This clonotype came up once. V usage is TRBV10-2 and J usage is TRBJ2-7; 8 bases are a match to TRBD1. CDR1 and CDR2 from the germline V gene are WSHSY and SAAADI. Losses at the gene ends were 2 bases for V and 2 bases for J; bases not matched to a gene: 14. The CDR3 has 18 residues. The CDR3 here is CASSEPGQEVVKPYEQYF. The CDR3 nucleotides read TGCGCCAGCAGTGAGCCGGGACAGGAGGTCGTCAAGCCCTACGAGCAGTACTTC.

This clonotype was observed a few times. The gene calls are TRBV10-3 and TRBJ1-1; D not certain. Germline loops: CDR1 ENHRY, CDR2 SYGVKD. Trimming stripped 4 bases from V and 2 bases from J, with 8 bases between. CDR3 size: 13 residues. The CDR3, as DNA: TGTGCCATCAGTGTTGCGAAAAACACTGAAGCTTTCTTT. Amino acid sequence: CAISVAKNTEAFF.

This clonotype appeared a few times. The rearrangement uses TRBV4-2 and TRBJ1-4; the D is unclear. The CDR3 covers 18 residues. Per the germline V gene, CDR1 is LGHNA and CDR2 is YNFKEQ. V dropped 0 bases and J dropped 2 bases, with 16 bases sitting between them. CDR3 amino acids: CASSQEVLAMGTNEKLFF. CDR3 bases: TGTGCCAGCAGCCAAGAAGTTCTGGCCATGGGTACTAATGAAAAACTGTTTTTT.

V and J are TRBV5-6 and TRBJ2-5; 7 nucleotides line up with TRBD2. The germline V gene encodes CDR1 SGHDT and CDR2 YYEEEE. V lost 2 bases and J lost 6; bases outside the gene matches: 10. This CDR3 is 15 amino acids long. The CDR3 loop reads CASSFGGEGLQTQYF. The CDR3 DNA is TGTGCCAGCAGCTTTGGTGGGGAGGGTCTACAGACCCAGTACTTC.

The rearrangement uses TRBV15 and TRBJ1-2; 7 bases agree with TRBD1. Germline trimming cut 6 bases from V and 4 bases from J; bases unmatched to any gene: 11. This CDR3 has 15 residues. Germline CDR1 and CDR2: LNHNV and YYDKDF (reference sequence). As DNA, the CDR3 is TGTGCCACCAGACCCAGACAGGGCGCTAGCTATGGCTACACCTTC. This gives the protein CATRPRQGASYGYTF.

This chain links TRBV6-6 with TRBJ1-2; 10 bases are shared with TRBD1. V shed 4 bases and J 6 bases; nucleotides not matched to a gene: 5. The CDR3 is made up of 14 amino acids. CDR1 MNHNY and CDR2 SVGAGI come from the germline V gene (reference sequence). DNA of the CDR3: TGTGCCAGCAGTTCTGACAGGGGGCGGAATGGCTACACCTTC. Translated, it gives CASSSDRGRNGYTF.

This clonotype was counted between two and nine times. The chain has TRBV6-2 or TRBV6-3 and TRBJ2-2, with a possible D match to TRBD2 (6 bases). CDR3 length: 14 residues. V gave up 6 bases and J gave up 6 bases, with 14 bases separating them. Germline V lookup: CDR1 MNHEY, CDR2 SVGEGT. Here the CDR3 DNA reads TGTGCCAGCAGACCCGCTAGCGTTCCCGGGGAGCTGTTTTTT. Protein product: CASRPASVPGELFF.

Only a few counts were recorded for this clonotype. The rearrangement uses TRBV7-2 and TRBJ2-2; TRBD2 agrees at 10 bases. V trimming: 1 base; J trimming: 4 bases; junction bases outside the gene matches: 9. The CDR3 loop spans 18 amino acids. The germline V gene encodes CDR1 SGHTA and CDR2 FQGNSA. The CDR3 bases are TGTGCCAGCAGCTTAGTTCCAGCGGGGGGGCTTTCCACCGGGGAGCTGTTTTTT. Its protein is CASSLVPAGGLSTGELFF.

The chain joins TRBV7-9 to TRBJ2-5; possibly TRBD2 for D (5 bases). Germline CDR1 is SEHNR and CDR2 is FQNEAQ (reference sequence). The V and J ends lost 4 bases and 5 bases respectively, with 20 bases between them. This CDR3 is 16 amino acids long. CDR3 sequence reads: CASSSDYSEVGETQYF. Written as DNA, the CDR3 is TGTGCCAGCAGCTCAGACTACTCGGAGGTCGGGGAGACCCAGTACTTC.

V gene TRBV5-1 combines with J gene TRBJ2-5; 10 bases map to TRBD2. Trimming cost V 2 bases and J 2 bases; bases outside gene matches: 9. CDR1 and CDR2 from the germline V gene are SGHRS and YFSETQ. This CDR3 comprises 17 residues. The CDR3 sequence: CASSFLGLAVPQETQYF. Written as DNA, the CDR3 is TGCGCCAGCAGCTTCCTAGGACTAGCGGTTCCTCAAGAGACCCAGTACTTC.

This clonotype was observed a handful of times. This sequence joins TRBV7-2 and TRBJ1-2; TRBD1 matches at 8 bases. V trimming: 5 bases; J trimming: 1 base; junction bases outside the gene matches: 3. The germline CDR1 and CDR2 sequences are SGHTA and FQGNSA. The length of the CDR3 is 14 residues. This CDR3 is CASSPDRVNYGYTF. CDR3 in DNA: TGTGCCAGCAGCCCGGACAGGGTTAACTATGGCTACACCTTC.

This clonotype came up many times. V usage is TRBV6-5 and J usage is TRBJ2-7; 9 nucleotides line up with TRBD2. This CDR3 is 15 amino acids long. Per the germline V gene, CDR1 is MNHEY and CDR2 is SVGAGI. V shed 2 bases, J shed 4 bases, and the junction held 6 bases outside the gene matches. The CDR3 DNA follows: TGTGCCAGCAGTTACAATAGCGGGAGTAGGTACGAGCAGTACTTC. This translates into CASSYNSGSRYEQYF.

The CDR3 sequence is CASSVGPLEEETQYF. For the CDR3, the DNA is TGTGCCAGCAGCGTAGGACCACTAGAAGAAGAGACCCAGTACTTC. The chain carries TRBV9 and TRBJ2-5; D might be TRBD2 (5 bases). Germline assignment: CDR1 SGDLS and CDR2 YYNGEE. The CDR3 has 15 amino acids. V lost 0 bases, J lost 3 bases, and 12 bases lay in between.

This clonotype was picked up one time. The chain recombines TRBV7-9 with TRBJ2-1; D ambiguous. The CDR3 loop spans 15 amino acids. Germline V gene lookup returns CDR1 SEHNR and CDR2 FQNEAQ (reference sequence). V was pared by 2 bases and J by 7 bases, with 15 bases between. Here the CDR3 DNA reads TGTGCCAGCAGCTTAAATTATCAAGCTTTGAATGAGCAGTTCTTC. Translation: CASSLNYQALNEQFF.

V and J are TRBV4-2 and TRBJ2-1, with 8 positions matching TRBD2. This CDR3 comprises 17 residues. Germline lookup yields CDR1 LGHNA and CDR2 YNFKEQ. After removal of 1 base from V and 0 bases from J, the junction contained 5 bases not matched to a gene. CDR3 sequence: CASSQAGGLDSYNEQFF. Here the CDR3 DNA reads TGTGCCAGCAGCCAAGCCGGGGGACTAGACTCCTACAATGAGCAGTTCTTC.

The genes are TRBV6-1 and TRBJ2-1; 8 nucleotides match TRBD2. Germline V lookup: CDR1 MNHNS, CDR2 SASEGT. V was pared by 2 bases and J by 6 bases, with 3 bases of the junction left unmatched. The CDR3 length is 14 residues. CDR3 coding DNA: TGTGCCAGCAGTGAACCGGGACTAGTCAATGAGCAGTTCTTC. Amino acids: CASSEPGLVNEQFF.

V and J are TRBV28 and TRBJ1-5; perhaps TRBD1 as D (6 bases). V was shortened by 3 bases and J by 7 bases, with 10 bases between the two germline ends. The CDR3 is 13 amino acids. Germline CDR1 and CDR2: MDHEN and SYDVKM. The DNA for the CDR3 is TGTGCCAGCAGTTTGTTGGACAGACAGCCCCAGCATTTT. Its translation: CASSLLDRQPQHF. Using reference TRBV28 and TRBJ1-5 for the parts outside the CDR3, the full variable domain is DVKVTQSSRYLVKRTGEKVFLECVQDMDHENMFWYRQDPGLGLRLIYFSYDVKMKEKGDIPEGYSVSREKKERFSLILESASTNQTSMYLCASSLLDRQPQHFGDGTRLSIL.

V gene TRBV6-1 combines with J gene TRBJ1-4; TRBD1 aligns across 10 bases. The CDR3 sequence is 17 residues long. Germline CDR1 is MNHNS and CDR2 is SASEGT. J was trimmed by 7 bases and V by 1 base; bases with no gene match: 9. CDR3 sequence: CASSEVSTGTGVEKLFF. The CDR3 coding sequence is TGTGCCAGCAGTGAAGTCTCAACCGGGACAGGGGTTGAAAAACTGTTTTTT.

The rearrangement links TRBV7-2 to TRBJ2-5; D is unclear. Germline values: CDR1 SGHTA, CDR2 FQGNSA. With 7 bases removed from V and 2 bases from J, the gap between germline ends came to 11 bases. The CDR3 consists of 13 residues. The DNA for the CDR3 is TGTGCCAGCAAGTCTAGGCAGCAAGAGACCCAGTACTTC. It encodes CASKSRQQETQYF.

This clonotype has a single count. The CDR3 loop reads CASSLAHEEQYF. The DNA of the CDR3 is TGTGCCAGCAGCTTAGCGCATGAGGAGCAGTACTTC. This rearrangement joins TRBV7-9 to TRBJ2-7; D is ambiguous. Looked up from germline, CDR1 is SEHNR and CDR2 is FQNEAQ (reference sequence). The CDR3 is 12 amino acids. Trimming removed 0 bases from V and 7 bases from J, with 7 bases in between.

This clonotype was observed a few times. CDR3 amino acids: CASSLDFNEQYF. As DNA, the CDR3 is TGTGCCAGCAGCTTAGATTTTAACGAGCAGTACTTC. This chain links TRBV7-6 with TRBJ2-7, with no clear D. The V gene's germline CDR1 is SGHVS and CDR2 FNYEAQ. V lost 1 base and J 5 bases, leaving 6 bases between the germline ends. The CDR3 has 12 residues. The complete variable domain, with remaining parts taken from reference TRBV7-6 and TRBJ2-7, reads GAGVSQSPRYKVTKRGQDVALRCDPISGHVSLYWYRQALGQGPEFLTYFNYEAQQDKSGLPNDRFSAERPEGSISTLTIQRTEQRDSAMYRCASSLDFNEQYFGPGTRLTVT.

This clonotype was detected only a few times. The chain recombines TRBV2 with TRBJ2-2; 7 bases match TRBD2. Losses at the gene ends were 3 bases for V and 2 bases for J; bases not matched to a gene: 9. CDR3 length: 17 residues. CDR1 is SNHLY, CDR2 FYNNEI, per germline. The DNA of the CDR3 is TGTGCCAGCAGTGATGTGGGGCTAGCGGTAAACACCGGGGAGCTGTTTTTT. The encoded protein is CASSDVGLAVNTGELFF.

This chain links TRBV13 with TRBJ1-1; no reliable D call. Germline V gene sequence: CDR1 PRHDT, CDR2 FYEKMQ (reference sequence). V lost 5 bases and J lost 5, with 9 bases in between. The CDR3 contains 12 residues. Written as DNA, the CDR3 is TGTGCCAGCAGCCCGGACGGGACTGAAGCTTTCTTT. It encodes CASSPDGTEAFF.

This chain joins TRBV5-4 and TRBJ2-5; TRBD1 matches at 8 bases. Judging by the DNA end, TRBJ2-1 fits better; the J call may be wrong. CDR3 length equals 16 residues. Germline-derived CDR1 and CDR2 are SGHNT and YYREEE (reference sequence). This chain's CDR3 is CASSLVWTGTGNEQFF. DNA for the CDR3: TGTGCCAGCAGCTTGGTATGGACAGGGACGGGCAATGAGCAGTTCTTC.

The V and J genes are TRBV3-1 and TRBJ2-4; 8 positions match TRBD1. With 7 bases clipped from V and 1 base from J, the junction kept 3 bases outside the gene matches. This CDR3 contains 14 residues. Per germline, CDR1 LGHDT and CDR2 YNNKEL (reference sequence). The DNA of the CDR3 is TGTGCCAGCAACGACAGGGGTGCCAAAAACATTCAGTACTTC. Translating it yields CASNDRGAKNIQYF.